Described below is a single T cell receptor beta chain sequence and its context. Germline V lookup: CDR1 MNHEY, CDR2 SMNVEV (reference sequence). The V gene end was trimmed by 3 bases and the J gene end by 2 bases; junction bases not matched to a gene: 4. The CDR3 is 14 residues long. The repertoire was sequenced with immunoSEQ multiplex PCR; TCRdb's copy has only in-frame clones and lacks some. The sample consists of some 45,000 clones, about 95% of them appearing once. The record originates from a study of graft-versus-host responses after intestinal transplantation. In the study overall: Anti-thymocyte globulin was used for induction in all recipients, who then took tacrolimus and steroids for approximately 3 years.

The rearrangement links TRBV27 to TRBJ2-7, with TRBD2 identical over 7 bases. The input for sequencing was PBMCs, taken about 11 months after intestinal transplant. The receptor was derived from a human patient who received an intestinal transplant, so some T cells may come from the graft donor. The CDR3 sequence is CASSLGLSAYEQYF. In DNA form, the CDR3 reads TGTGCCAGCAGTTTGGGACTATCCGCCTACGAGCAGTACTTC.